These 16 T cell receptor beta chains originate from one sample sequenced in a study of blood T cell repertoires in COVID-19. Only in-frame clones appear in the TCRdb table, and some are missing; sequencing was by immunoSEQ multiplex PCR. The data contain over 600,000 clones, 80% to 90% of them seen just once; the ten biggest clones take up 0.2% to 0.3%. The specimen was peripheral blood. Receptors were obtained from a woman aged 18-35 years with acute or convalescent COVID-19.

This clone was found a few times. The gene calls are TRBV7-2 and TRBJ1-1, with a weak D call TRBD1 (6 bases). V was pared by 3 bases and J by 7 bases, with 18 bases between. Germline CDR1 SGHTA, CDR2 FQGNSA. The CDR3 spans 15 residues. The CDR3 coding sequence is TGTGCCAGCAGCTTCCGCCAAAGGGGGGGCGTTGAAGCTTTCTTT. Its translation: CASSFRQRGGVEAFF.

The V gene is TRBV4-1, the J gene TRBJ2-7; weak D call: TRBD1 (6 bases). V shed 4 bases and J shed 2 bases, with 12 bases lying between them. This CDR3 is built from 14 residues. CDR1 and CDR2 (germline): MGHRA, YSYEKL. For the CDR3, the DNA is TGCGCCAGCAGCCCGGCCGGACAGACCTACGAGCAGTACTTC. Its translation is CASSPAGQTYEQYF.

The chain carries TRBV7-9 and TRBJ1-5; D is unclear. Germline V gives CDR1 SEHNR, CDR2 FQNEAQ (reference sequence). The CDR3 loop spans 16 amino acids. Trimming took 5 bases from V and 3 from J, leaving 17 bases between them. CDR3 bases: TGTGCCAGCAGCGACCGTCGGGGAGGCCCCAATCAGCCCCAGCATTTT. Translating it yields CASSDRRGGPNQPQHF.

Remarks on this clone: The same CDR3 also results from other DNA sequences found in this sample. The V gene is TRBV5-1, the J gene TRBJ1-2; no definite D call. Germline V CDR1 and CDR2: SGHRS, YFSETQ. The CDR3 has 14 amino acids. Deletions cut 0 bases from V and 5 bases from J, with 11 bases between. CDR3 in amino acids: CASSLDGRGYGYTF. For the CDR3, the DNA is TGCGCCAGCAGCTTGGATGGCAGAGGATATGGCTACACCTTC. The complete variable domain, with remaining parts taken from reference TRBV5-1 and TRBJ1-2, reads KAGVTQTPRYLIKTRGQQVTLSCSPISGHRSVSWYQQTPGQGLQFLFEYFSETQRNKGNFPGRFSGRQFSNSRSEMNVSTLELGDSALYLCASSLDGRGYGYTFGSGTRLTVV.

The rearrangement uses TRBV7-2 and TRBJ1-2; possible D gene TRBD1, 5 bases. Germline V gives CDR1 SGHTA, CDR2 FQGNSA. This CDR3 comprises 14 residues. Trimming left V 7 bases short and J 2 bases short, with 14 bases between. CDR3 sequence: CASTLRGLNYGYTF. The CDR3 nucleotides read TGTGCCAGCACCTTGAGGGGACTCAACTATGGCTACACCTTC. Based on the CDR3 plus reference TRBV7-2 and TRBJ1-2, the full variable domain is GAGVSQSPSNKVTEKGKDVELRCDPISGHTALYWYRQSLGQGLEFLIYFQGNSAPDKSGLPSDRFSAERTGGSVSTLTIQRTQQEDSAVYLCASTLRGLNYGYTFGSGTRLTVV.

The CDR3 DNA is TGTGCCAGCAGCCGTGGGGACAGGGGGAAGTACACTGAAGCTTTCTTT. This codes for CASSRGDRGKYTEAFF. The chain has TRBV3-1 (or the pseudogene TRBV3-2) and TRBJ1-1, with TRBD1 matching 11 bases. The V gene end was trimmed by 4 bases and the J gene end by 3 bases; junction bases not matched to a gene: 7. This CDR3 is 16 amino acids long. Per germline, CDR1 LGHDT and CDR2 YNNKEL (reference sequence).

The V call is TRBV19, the J call TRBJ1-2; a weak D match, TRBD1 (5 bases). Per the germline V gene, CDR1 is LNHDA and CDR2 is SQIVND (reference sequence). Trimming shortened V by 7 bases and J by 4 bases, and 19 bases separated the two germline ends. The CDR3 is 15 residues long. The DNA for the CDR3 is TGTGCCAGTACCCTGGGCGGGGCCCGCGGCTATGGCTACACCTTC. Protein sequence: CASTLGGARGYGYTF.

This CDR3 reads CASYGNSGGQETQYF. DNA for the CDR3: TGCGCCAGCTACGGGAATAGCGGGGGTCAAGAGACCCAGTACTTC. V usage is TRBV5-1 and J usage is TRBJ2-5; 9 bases map to TRBD2. The V gene's germline CDR1 is SGHRS and CDR2 YFSETQ. There are 15 residues in the CDR3. With 7 bases clipped from V and 2 bases from J, the junction kept 9 bases outside the gene matches.

This clone was counted a few times. This sequence joins TRBV19 and TRBJ2-7; 8 bases agree with TRBD1. CDR1 LNHDA and CDR2 SQIVND come from the germline V gene (reference sequence). Trimming at V came to 3 bases and at J to 3 bases, leaving 7 bases not matched to a gene. CDR3 size: 15 residues. The CDR3 nucleotides are TGTGCCAGTAGTATCGCCGACAGGGGCGACTACGAGCAGTACTTC. Amino acids: CASSIADRGDYEQYF.

The chain uses TRBV4-3 and TRBJ2-1, with 8 positions matching TRBD1. The J segment lost 4 bases and the V segment lost 4 bases, leaving 18 bases of the junction unmatched. The germline gives CDR1 LGHNA, CDR2 YSLEER. This CDR3 comprises 19 residues. The CDR3 nucleotides are TGCGCCAGCAGCCCTATAGGAGCGATACGAGACAGGGGATACAATGAGCAGTTCTTC. It codes for CASSPIGAIRDRGYNEQFF.

V usage is TRBV14 and J usage is TRBJ2-5, with a tentative D call TRBD2 (6 bases). V was pared by 0 bases and J by 5 bases, with 19 bases between. In germline, CDR1 is SGHDN, CDR2 FVKESK. The CDR3 contains 17 residues. This CDR3 reads CASSQDRAAGRHETQYF. The CDR3 nucleotides read TGTGCCAGCAGCCAAGATAGAGCGGCAGGGAGGCATGAGACCCAGTACTTC.

With regard to this clone: Within the sample, other DNA sequences also encode this same CDR3. The genes are TRBV6-4 and TRBJ2-3; TRBD2 aligns across 8 bases. The CDR3 loop spans 14 amino acids. The ends lost 6 bases at V and 1 base at J; junction bases unmatched: 3. Germline V gene data show CDR1 as MRHNA and CDR2 as SNTAGT. DNA for the CDR3: TGTGCCAGCAGCGAACTAGCGGGCACAGATACGCAGTATTTT. Protein product: CASSELAGTDTQYF.

The chain couples TRBV27 to TRBJ1-2; D might be TRBD1 (6 bases). V was pared by 2 bases and J by 5 bases, with 15 bases between. Per germline, CDR1 MNHEY and CDR2 SMNVEV (reference sequence). The CDR3 covers 15 residues. CDR3 amino acids: CASSLGGVSPYGYTF. As DNA, the CDR3 is TGTGCCAGCAGTTTAGGGGGCGTTTCCCCTTATGGCTACACCTTC.

This clone was seen a handful of times. This chain joins TRBV29-1 and TRBJ1-5; D is possibly TRBD1 (5 bases). Germline loops: CDR1 SQVTM, CDR2 ANQGSEA. The length of the CDR3 is 14 residues. Trimming left V 6 bases short and J 3 bases short, with 15 bases between. The CDR3 DNA is TGCAGCGTCTCAGGGCAGGGTAACAATCAGCCCCAGCATTTT. Protein: CSVSGQGNNQPQHF.

The rearrangement links TRBV5-1 to TRBJ1-1, with 8 bases that match TRBD1. This CDR3 is 14 amino acids long. The V gene end was trimmed by 0 bases and the J gene end by 6 bases; junction bases not matched to a gene: 4. Germline V CDR1 and CDR2: SGHRS, YFSETQ. CDR3 sequence (DNA): TGCGCCAGCAGCTTGGGGGACAGGATTCCTGAAGCTTTCTTT. It translates to CASSLGDRIPEAFF.

The V gene is TRBV6-2 or TRBV6-3, the J gene TRBJ1-6; perhaps TRBD1 as D (5 bases). Trimming took 3 bases from V and 10 from J, leaving 13 bases between them. CDR3 length: 14 residues. Germline V gene sequence: CDR1 MNHEY, CDR2 SVGEGT. As DNA, the CDR3 is TGTGCCAGCAGTTATGGGGCTTCAGGGTCACCCCTCCACTTT. This codes for CASSYGASGSPLHF.